Shown below are 25 T cell receptor beta chains from a single sample sequenced in a study of blood T cell repertoires in COVID-19 (dated by TCRdb to the early 2020s). Library construction relied on the immunoSEQ multiplex PCR assay. In its TCRdb copy, this immuneACCESS table keeps in-frame sequences only and misses some clones. Where compared with another copy, unresolved V genes explain less than half of these, and the others have no known cause. The sample contains roughly 40,000 clones, just over 85% of them found a single time. 59% of the sample goes to the ten largest clones. Sequencing used peripheral blood. The receptors come from a man between 65 and 85 years old with acute or convalescent COVID-19.

The chain couples TRBV5-1 to TRBJ1-2; 9 bases fit TRBD1. The CDR3 loop spans 14 amino acids. The V segment lost 4 bases and the J segment 8 bases; nucleotides outside the gene matches: 9. Germline values: CDR1 SGHRS, CDR2 YFSETQ. This chain's CDR3 is CASSHEDRGSGYTF. CDR3 sequence (DNA): TGCGCCAGCAGCCACGAGGACAGGGGATCGGGCTACACCTTC.

CDR3 region: CATSGRQGGLGPSGANVLTF. The CDR3, as DNA: TGTGCCACCAGCGGAAGACAGGGCGGGTTGGGGCCCTCTGGGGCCAACGTCCTGACTTTC. The chain couples TRBV15 to TRBJ2-6; the match to TRBD1 covers 7 bases. The CDR3 covers 20 residues. The trim removed 5 bases at V and 0 bases at J, leaving 16 bases unmatched. Germline V gene sequence: CDR1 LNHNV, CDR2 YYDKDF (reference sequence). Supplemented by reference TRBV15 and TRBJ2-6, the full variable domain reads DAMVIQNPRYQVTQFGKPVTLSCSQTLNHNVMYWYQQKSSQAPKLLFHYYDKDFNNEADTPDNFQSRRPNTSFCFLDIRSPGLGDTAMYLCATSGRQGGLGPSGANVLTFGAGSRLTVL.

The V gene is TRBV6-2 or TRBV6-3, the J gene TRBJ1-2; perhaps TRBD1 as D (6 bases). This CDR3 is built from 12 residues. Germline CDR1 and CDR2: MNHEY and SVGEGT. Trimming left V 6 bases short and J 5 bases short, with 10 bases between. This CDR3 is CASSLQGYGYTF. The CDR3 bases are TGTGCCAGCAGCCTTCAGGGGTATGGCTACACCTTC.

This clone was picked up one time. This sequence joins TRBV7-8 and TRBJ1-3, with D unresolved. V was shortened by 8 bases and J by 3 bases, with 17 bases between the two germline ends. CDR1 is SGHVS, CDR2 FQNEAQ, per germline. This CDR3 is 15 amino acids long. The CDR3 coding sequence is TGTGCCAGCGGATTTATACAGCCAAATGGAAACACCATATATTTT. Translated: CASGFIQPNGNTIYF. The full variable domain, rest sourced from reference TRBV7-8 and TRBJ1-3, is GAGVSQSPRYKVAKRGQDVALRCDPISGHVSLFWYQQALGQGPEFLTYFQNEAQLDKSGLPSDRFFAERPEGSVSTLKIQRTQQEDSAVYLCASGFIQPNGNTIYFGEGSWLTVV.

V is TRBV19 and J is TRBJ2-2; 10 nucleotides match TRBD1. The ends lost 5 bases at V and 2 bases at J; junction bases unmatched: 5. CDR1 and CDR2 (germline): LNHDA, SQIVND (reference sequence). This CDR3 contains 16 residues. The DNA for the CDR3 is TGTGCCAGTAGTTTCCTGACAGGGGGCAACACCGGGGAGCTGTTTTTT. Translation gives CASSFLTGGNTGELFF. The full variable domain, completed using reference TRBV19 and TRBJ2-2, is DGGITQSPKYLFRKEGQNVTLSCEQNLNHDAMYWYRQDPGQGLRLIYYSQIVNDFQKGDIAEGYSVSREKKESFPLTVTSAQKNPTAFYLCASSFLTGGNTGELFFGEGSRLTVL.

This chain links TRBV7-9 with TRBJ1-1; a weak D match, TRBD1 (5 bases). This CDR3 has 13 amino acids. Germline V gives CDR1 SEHNR, CDR2 FQNEAQ (reference sequence). Between the trimmed V and J ends, which lost 5 bases and 1 base, there was a span of 8 bases. CDR3 region: CASSRGQNTEAFF. CDR3 DNA sequence: TGTGCCAGCAGCCGAGGACAGAACACTGAAGCTTTCTTT.

The rearrangement links TRBV20-1 to TRBJ2-7, with a tentative D call TRBD1 (7 bases). The germline V gene has CDR1 DFQATT and CDR2 SNEGSKA (reference sequence). CDR3 length: 15 amino acids. V lost 3 bases, J lost 3 bases, and 18 bases lay in between. The chain's CDR3 is CSASVGGGRSYEQYF. CDR3 in DNA: TGCAGTGCTAGTGTAGGAGGGGGCCGCAGCTACGAGCAGTACTTC.

Only one count was recorded for this clone. The rearrangement links TRBV7-8 to TRBJ1-3; D possibly corresponds to TRBD1 (5 bases). Germline V CDR1 and CDR2: SGHVS, FQNEAQ. Trimming shortened V by 4 bases and J by 0 bases, and 13 bases separated the two germline ends. This CDR3 has 16 amino acids. CDR3 in amino acids: CASSWGTGGSGNTIYF. The CDR3 nucleotides are TGTGCCAGCAGCTGGGGGACGGGGGGCTCTGGAAACACCATATATTTT.

On this clone itself: At one of its ends the junction is not consistent with the germline gene, which may arise from a read error. The V call is TRBV29-1, the J call TRBJ1-3; 7 bases fit TRBD1. This CDR3 contains 18 residues. Germline V gene data show CDR1 as SQVTM and CDR2 as ANQGSEA. CDR3: CSVQDPEGALPSGNTIYF. As DNA, the CDR3 is TGCAGCGTTCAAGATCCGGAGGGGGCTCTCCCCTCTGGAAACACCATATATTTT.

This clone was found a few times. The chain links TRBV6-5 to TRBJ1-2, with a weak D call TRBD1 (5 bases). V lost 8 bases and J 8 bases, leaving 18 bases between the germline ends. This CDR3 spans 13 amino acids. CDR1 MNHEY and CDR2 SVGAGI come from the germline V gene. DNA for the CDR3: TGTGCCAGCTCCCCCAGGGTTGGAGAGGGCTACACCTTC. It translates to CASSPRVGEGYTF.

V usage is TRBV19 and J usage is TRBJ1-4; no definite D call. This CDR3 has 14 residues. The germline V gene has CDR1 LNHDA and CDR2 SQIVND (reference sequence). Trimming shortened V by 4 bases and J by 8 bases, and 14 bases separated the two germline ends. The CDR3 DNA is TGTGCCAGTAGTAGGCAGCAGGTCGGCGAAAAACTGTTTTTT. Translating it yields CASSRQQVGEKLFF.

V gene TRBV7-9 combines with J gene TRBJ1-1; D not resolved. The V gene's germline CDR1 is SEHNR and CDR2 FQNEAQ (reference sequence). Trimming shortened V by 1 base and J by 1 base, and 10 bases separated the two germline ends. The CDR3 has 15 residues. The CDR3 protein is CASSLVPRGNTEAFF. Written as DNA, the CDR3 is TGTGCCAGCAGCTTAGTACCCAGAGGGAACACTGAAGCTTTCTTT.

The chain combines TRBV5-1 with TRBJ1-6, with D possibly TRBD1 on 6 matching bases. This CDR3 has 14 residues. V was clipped by 0 bases and J by 6 bases, with 7 bases between them. The V gene's germline CDR1 is SGHRS and CDR2 YFSETQ. CDR3 DNA sequence: TGCGCCAGCAGCTTGGAAGGGGGTAATTCACCCCTCCACTTT. The encoded protein is CASSLEGGNSPLHF.

V gene TRBV6-1 combines with J gene TRBJ2-2; weak D call: TRBD1 (5 bases). The CDR3 spans 15 residues. Germline V CDR1 and CDR2: MNHNS, SASEGT. V dropped 1 base and J dropped 8 bases, with 14 bases sitting between them. The CDR3: CASSEVAGWNGELFF. The DNA of the CDR3 is TGTGCCAGCAGTGAAGTAGCAGGGTGGAATGGGGAGCTGTTTTTT.

This clone came up once. The CDR3: CASSQFPGDNEQYF. The CDR3 DNA reads TGTGCCAGCAGCCAATTCCCGGGAGACAACGAGCAGTACTTC. The V gene is TRBV3-1 (or the pseudogene TRBV3-2), the J gene TRBJ2-7; the D gene is possibly TRBD2 (6 bases). CDR3 length: 14 residues. The V gene lost 2 bases and the J gene lost 5 bases, with 13 bases spanning the gap. CDR1 LGHDT and CDR2 YNNKEL come from the germline V gene (reference sequence).

V gene TRBV11-2 combines with J gene TRBJ2-5, with a tentative D call TRBD2 (7 bases). V dropped 4 bases and J dropped 5 bases, with 20 bases sitting between them. Per germline, CDR1 SGHAT and CDR2 FQNNGV. The CDR3 is 16 residues long. The CDR3 loop reads CASSSRGGEIPETQYF. In DNA form, the CDR3 reads TGTGCCAGCAGCTCCAGAGGGGGGGAGATCCCGGAGACCCAGTACTTC.

This clone was seen a single time. The chain is built from TRBV18 and TRBJ1-4; 7 bases line up with TRBD1. The CDR3 is 15 residues long. V shed 3 bases, J shed 8 bases, and the junction held 9 bases outside the gene matches. Germline values: CDR1 KGHSH, CDR2 LQKENI. The CDR3 here is CASSPVRDSGEKLFF. DNA for the CDR3: TGTGCCAGCTCACCCGTCCGGGACAGTGGCGAAAAACTGTTTTTT.

The V and J genes are TRBV7-3 and TRBJ1-3, with TRBD1 matching 7 bases. V trimming: 5 bases; J trimming: 4 bases; junction bases outside the gene matches: 5. CDR3 length: 14 amino acids. Germline loops: CDR1 SGHTA, CDR2 FQGTGA. The CDR3: CASSQQGWGNTIYF. The CDR3 nucleotides read TGTGCCAGCAGCCAACAGGGGTGGGGAAACACCATATATTTT.

This clone was found a few times. The sample holds other DNA sequences that translate to the same CDR3. J is TRBJ1-1 and V is TRBV30; D unclear. The CDR3 totals 11 residues. Trimming removed 4 bases from V and 1 base from J, with 4 bases in between. Germline CDR1 is GTSNPN and CDR2 is SVGIG (reference sequence). Here the CDR3 DNA reads TGTGCCTGGATTAAGAACACTGAAGCTTTCTTT. Translating gives CAWIKNTEAFF.

The V gene is TRBV6-2 or TRBV6-3, the J gene TRBJ1-5; tentative D call: TRBD1 (5 bases). The CDR3 covers 14 residues. CDR1 MNHEY and CDR2 SVGEGT come from the germline V gene. Trimming shortened V by 6 bases and J by 7 bases, and 16 bases separated the two germline ends. CDR3 in amino acids: CASSPGAGMQPQHF. The CDR3 coding sequence is TGTGCCAGCAGCCCCGGGGCGGGGATGCAGCCCCAGCATTTT.

The CDR3 DNA sequence: TGTGCCAGTCTAAGACAGGGAAGCTCCTACGAGCAGTACTTC. Translating gives CASLRQGSSYEQYF. This chain connects TRBV6-5 to TRBJ2-7, with TRBD1 matching over 7 bases. Germline CDR1 and CDR2: MNHEY and SVGAGI. The CDR3 totals 14 residues. V was clipped by 9 bases and J by 0 bases; unmatched bases: 8.

The chain links TRBV7-6 to TRBJ2-7, with D unresolved. Per the germline V gene, CDR1 is SGHVS and CDR2 is FNYEAQ. Trimming pared 5 bases from V and 1 base from J, leaving 3 bases between. The length of the CDR3 is 11 residues. CDR3 DNA: TGTGCCAGCAGCCTGTCCTACGAGCAGTACTTC. It translates to CASSLSYEQYF.

A single count supports this clone. This chain connects TRBV4-3 to TRBJ1-2, with D possibly TRBD1 on 5 matching bases. CDR3 length: 13 residues. Trimming took off 0 bases at V and 7 bases at J, with 9 bases between the two ends. Germline V gene lookup returns CDR1 LGHNA and CDR2 YSLEER. The chain's CDR3 is CASSQERGLGYTF. CDR3 in DNA: TGCGCCAGCAGCCAAGAGAGGGGACTTGGCTACACCTTC.

The chain combines TRBV5-1 with TRBJ1-4; tentatively, D is TRBD1 (5 bases). Germline CDR1 reads SGHRS; CDR2 reads YFSETQ. The CDR3 extends over 14 amino acids. V was shortened by 0 bases and J by 4 bases, with 7 bases between the two germline ends. The CDR3 here is CASSLGQFNEKLFF. CDR3 nucleotide sequence: TGCGCCAGCAGCTTGGGACAGTTTAATGAAAAACTGTTTTTT.

In its sample, this clone was seen a few times. The genes are TRBV5-1 and TRBJ1-2; 7 bases line up with TRBD1. CDR3 length: 15 amino acids. V lost 2 bases to trimming and J lost 7 bases; unmatched junction nucleotides: 11. CDR1 SGHRS and CDR2 YFSETQ come from the germline V gene. The CDR3 protein is CASSLNLQGYGGYTF. CDR3 nucleotide sequence: TGCGCCAGCAGCTTAAACTTACAGGGGTATGGTGGCTACACCTTC.